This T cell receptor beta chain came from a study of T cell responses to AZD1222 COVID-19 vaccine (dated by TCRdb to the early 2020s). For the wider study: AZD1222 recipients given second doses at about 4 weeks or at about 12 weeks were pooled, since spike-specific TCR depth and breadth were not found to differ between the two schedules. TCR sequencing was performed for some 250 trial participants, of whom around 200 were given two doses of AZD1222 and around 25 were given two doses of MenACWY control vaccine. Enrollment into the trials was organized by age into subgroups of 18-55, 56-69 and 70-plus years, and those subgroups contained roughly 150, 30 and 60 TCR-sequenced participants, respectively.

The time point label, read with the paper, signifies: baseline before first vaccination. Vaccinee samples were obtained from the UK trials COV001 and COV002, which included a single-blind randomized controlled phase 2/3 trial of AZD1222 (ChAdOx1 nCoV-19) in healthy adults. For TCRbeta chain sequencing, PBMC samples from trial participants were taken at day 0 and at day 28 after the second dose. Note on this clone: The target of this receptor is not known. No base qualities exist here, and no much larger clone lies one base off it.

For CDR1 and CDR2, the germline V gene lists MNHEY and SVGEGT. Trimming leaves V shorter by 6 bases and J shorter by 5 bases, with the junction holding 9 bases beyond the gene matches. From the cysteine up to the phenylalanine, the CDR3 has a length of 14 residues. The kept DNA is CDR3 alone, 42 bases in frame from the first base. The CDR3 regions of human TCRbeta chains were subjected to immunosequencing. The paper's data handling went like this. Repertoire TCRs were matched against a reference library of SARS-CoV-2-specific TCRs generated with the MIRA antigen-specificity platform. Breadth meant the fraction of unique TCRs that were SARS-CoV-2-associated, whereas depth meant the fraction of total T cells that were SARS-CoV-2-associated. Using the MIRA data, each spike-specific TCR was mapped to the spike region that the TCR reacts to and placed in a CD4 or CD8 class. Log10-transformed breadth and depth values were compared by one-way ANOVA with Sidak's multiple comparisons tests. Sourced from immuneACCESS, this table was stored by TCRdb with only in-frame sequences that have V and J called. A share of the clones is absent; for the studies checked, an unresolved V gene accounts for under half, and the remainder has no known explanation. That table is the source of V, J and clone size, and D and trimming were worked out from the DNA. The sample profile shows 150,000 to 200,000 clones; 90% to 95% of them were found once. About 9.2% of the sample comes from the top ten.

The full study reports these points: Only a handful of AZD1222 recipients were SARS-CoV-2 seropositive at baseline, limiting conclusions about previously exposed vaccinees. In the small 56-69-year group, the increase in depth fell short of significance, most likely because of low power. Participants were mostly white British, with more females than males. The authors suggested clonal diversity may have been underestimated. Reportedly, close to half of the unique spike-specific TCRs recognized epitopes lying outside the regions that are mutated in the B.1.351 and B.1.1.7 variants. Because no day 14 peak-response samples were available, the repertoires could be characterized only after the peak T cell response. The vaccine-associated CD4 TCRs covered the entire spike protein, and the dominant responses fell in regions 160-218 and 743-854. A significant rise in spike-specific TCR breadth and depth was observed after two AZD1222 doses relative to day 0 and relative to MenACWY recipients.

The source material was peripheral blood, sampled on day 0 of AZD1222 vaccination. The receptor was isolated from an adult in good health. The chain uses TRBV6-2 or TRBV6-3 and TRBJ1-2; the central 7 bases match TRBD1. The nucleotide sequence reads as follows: TGTGCCAGCAGCGAGCAGGGGGACGGGTATGGCTACACCTTC. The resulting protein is CASSEQGDGYGYTF.